This T cell receptor (beta chain) was sequenced during a study of Graves' ophthalmopathy and Graves' hyperthyroidism. Study conclusions and caveats: A classifier, a 13-signature model, separated ophthalmopathy from stable hyperthyroidism with more than 85% sensitivity and roughly 80% specificity. Detection in blood was also observed for most expanded thyroid clonotypes above 0.001 frequency.

From RNA, the CDR3 regions of TCR beta chains were amplified and sequenced. Investigators did first-round RT-PCR with HTBI primers, then second-round multiplex PCR. TCRdb processed the multiplex PCR reads anew with MiXCR; each CDR3 protein has one entry. Of under 400,000 distinct CDR3 sequences in the sample, 15% to 20% are singletons; the top ten hold 9% to 15%. Germline CDR1 is LGHNA and CDR2 is YNFKEQ. This CDR3 contains 16 residues. V shed 4 bases and J shed 0 bases, with 15 bases lying between them. Other autoimmune diseases, uncontrolled infections, pregnancy and lactation each led to patient exclusion. Physicians reached a diagnosis by relying on clinical symptoms, serum thyroxine, TRAb, thyroid ultrasound and orbital computed tomography. This clonotype was observed at least ten times. Its antigen is unknown.

The chain uses TRBV4-2 and TRBJ1-2, with D perhaps matching TRBD1 (6 bases). The sequenced sample was peripheral blood. The sequence derives from an adult man with Graves' ophthalmopathy. The CDR3 here is CASSPGGGTPNYGYTF. In DNA form, the CDR3 reads TGTGCCAGCAGCCCAGGTGGGGGGACACCTAACTATGGCTACACCTTC.